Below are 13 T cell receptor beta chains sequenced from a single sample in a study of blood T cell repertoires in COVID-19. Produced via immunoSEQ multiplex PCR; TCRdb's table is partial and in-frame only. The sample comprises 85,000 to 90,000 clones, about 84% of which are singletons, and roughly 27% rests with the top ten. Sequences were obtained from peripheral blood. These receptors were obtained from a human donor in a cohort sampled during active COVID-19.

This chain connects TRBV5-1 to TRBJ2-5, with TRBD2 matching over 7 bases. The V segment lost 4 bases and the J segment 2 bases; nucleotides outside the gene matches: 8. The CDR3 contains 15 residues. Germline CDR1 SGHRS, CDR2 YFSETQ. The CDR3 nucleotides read TGCGCCAGCAGCCCTCTTACTAGCGTACAAGAGACCCAGTACTTC. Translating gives CASSPLTSVQETQYF.

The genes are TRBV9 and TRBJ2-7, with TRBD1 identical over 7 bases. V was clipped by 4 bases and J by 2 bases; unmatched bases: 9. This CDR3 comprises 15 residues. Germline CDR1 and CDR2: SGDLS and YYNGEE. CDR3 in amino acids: CASSPRDRGTYEQYF. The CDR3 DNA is TGTGCCAGCAGCCCCCGGGACAGAGGAACCTACGAGCAGTACTTC. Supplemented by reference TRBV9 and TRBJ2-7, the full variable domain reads DSGVTQTPKHLITATGQRVTLRCSPRSGDLSVYWYQQSLDQGLQFLIQYYNGEERAKGNILERFSAQQFPDLHSELNLSSLELGDSALYFCASSPRDRGTYEQYFGPGTRLTVT.

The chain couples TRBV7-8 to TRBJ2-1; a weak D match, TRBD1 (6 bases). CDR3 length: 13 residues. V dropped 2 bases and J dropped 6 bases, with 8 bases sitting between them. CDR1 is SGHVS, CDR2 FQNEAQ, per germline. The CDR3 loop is CASSLNRANEQFF. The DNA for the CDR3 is TGTGCCAGCAGCTTAAACAGGGCCAATGAGCAGTTCTTC. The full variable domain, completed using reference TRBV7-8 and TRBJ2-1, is GAGVSQSPRYKVAKRGQDVALRCDPISGHVSLFWYQQALGQGPEFLTYFQNEAQLDKSGLPSDRFFAERPEGSVSTLKIQRTQQEDSAVYLCASSLNRANEQFFGPGTRLTVL.

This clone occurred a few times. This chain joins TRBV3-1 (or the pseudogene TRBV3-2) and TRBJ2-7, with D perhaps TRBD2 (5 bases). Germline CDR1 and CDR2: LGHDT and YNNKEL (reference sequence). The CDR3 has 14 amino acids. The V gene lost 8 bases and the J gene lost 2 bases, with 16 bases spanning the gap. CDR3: CASLSTIPTYEQYF. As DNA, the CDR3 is TGTGCCAGCCTATCGACTATACCAACCTACGAGCAGTACTTC.

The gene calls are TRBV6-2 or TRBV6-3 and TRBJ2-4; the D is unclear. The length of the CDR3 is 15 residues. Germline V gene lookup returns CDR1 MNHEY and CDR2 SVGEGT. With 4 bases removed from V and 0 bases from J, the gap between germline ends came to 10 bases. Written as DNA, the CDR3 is TGTGCCAGCAGTTGGGCACGTATAGCCAAAAACATTCAGTACTTC. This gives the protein CASSWARIAKNIQYF.

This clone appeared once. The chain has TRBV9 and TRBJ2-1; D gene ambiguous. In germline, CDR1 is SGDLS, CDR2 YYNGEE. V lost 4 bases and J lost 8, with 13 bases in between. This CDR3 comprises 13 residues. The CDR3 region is CASSSYSHDEQFF. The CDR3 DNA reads TGTGCCAGCAGCTCTTACTCTCACGATGAGCAGTTCTTC.

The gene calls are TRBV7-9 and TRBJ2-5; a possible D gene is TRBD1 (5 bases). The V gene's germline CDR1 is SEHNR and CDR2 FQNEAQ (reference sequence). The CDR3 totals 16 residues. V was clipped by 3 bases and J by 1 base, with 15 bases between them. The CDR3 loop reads CASSFGALNTQETQYF. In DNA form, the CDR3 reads TGTGCCAGCAGCTTTGGGGCCCTAAACACCCAAGAGACCCAGTACTTC.

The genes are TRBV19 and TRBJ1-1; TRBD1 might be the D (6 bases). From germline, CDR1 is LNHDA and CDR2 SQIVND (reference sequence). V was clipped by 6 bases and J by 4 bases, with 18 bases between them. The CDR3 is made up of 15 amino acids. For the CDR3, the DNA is TGTGCCAGTAGCTCCAATCAGGGGTTCAGCACTGAAGCTTTCTTT. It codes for CASSSNQGFSTEAFF. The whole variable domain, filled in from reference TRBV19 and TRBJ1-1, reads DGGITQSPKYLFRKEGQNVTLSCEQNLNHDAMYWYRQDPGQGLRLIYYSQIVNDFQKGDIAEGYSVSREKKESFPLTVTSAQKNPTAFYLCASSSNQGFSTEAFFGQGTRLTVV.

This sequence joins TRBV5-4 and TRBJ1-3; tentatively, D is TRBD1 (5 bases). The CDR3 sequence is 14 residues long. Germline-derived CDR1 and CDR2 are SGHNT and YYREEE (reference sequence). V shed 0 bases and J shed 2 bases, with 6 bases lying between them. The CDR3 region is CASSLAGAGNTIYF. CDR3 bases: TGTGCCAGCAGCTTGGCGGGGGCTGGAAACACCATATATTTT.

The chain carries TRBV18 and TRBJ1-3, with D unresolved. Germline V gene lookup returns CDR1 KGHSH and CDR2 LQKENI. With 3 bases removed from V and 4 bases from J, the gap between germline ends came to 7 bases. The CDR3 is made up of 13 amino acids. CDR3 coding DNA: TGTGCCAGCTCACCTCAATCCGGAAACACCATATATTTT. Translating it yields CASSPQSGNTIYF.

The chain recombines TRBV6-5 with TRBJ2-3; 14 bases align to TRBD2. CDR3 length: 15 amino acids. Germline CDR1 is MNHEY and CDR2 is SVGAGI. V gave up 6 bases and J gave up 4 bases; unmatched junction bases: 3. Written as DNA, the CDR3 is TGTGCCAGCAGCCCGACTAGCGGGGGGGCAGATACGCAGTATTTT. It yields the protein CASSPTSGGADTQYF.

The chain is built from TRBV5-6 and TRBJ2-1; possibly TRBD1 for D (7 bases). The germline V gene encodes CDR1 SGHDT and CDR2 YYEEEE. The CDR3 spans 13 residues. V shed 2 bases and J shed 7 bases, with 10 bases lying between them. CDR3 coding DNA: TGTGCCAGCAGCTTACAGGGGAGGAATGAGCAGTTCTTC. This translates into CASSLQGRNEQFF.

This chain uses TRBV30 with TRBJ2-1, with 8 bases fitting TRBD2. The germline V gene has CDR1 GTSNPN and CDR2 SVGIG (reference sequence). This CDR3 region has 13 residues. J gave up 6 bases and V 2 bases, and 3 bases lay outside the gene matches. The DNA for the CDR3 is TGTGCCTGGAGTACGGGACTAGGCAATGAGCAGTTCTTC. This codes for CAWSTGLGNEQFF.